The TCR beta chain under discussion was sequenced for a study of shared clonotypes between healthy human individuals. Study at large: Per donor, three plates held CD4 naive cells, three held CD4 memory, two held CD8 naive and one held CD8 memory. Overall study results and limits: Estimated richness was generally greater in naive than memory subsets.

Genomic DNA of each subset was evenly split across several immunoSEQ plates. Produced via immunoSEQ multiplex PCR; TCRdb's table is partial and in-frame only. The sample shows around 700,000 clones, about 91% of them seen only once. The trim removed 3 bases at V and 4 bases at J, leaving 7 bases unmatched. The CDR3 is 15 residues long. The germline V gene encodes CDR1 MRHNA and CDR2 SNTAGT. Naive CD8 cells, CD45RO-negative and positively selected for CCR7, excluded terminally differentiated effector memory CD45RA+ cells. Concerning this clone: Its antigen is still unknown.

The source is a man aged 25-45 years in good health. The chain combines TRBV6-4 with TRBJ2-3, with TRBD2 matching over 7 bases. The sample taken for sequencing was naive CD8+ T cells sorted from blood. CDR3: CASSEGLAGSDTQYF. The CDR3 DNA reads as TGTGCCAGCAGTGAGGGTTTAGCGGGTTCAGATACGCAGTATTTT.